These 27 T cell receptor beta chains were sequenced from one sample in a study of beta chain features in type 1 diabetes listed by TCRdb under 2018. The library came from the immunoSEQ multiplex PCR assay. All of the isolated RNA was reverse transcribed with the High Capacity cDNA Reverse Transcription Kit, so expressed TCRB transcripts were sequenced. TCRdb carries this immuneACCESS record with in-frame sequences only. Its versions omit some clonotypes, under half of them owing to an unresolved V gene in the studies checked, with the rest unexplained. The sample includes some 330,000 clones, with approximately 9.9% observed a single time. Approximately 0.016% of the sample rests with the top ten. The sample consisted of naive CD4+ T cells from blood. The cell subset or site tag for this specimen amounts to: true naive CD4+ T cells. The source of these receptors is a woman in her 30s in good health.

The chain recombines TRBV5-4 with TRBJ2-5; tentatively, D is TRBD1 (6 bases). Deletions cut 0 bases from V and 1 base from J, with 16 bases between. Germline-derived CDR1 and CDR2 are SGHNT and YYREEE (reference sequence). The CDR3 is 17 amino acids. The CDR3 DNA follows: TGTGCCAGCAGCTTGGTAGGGCAAGGGGACATCCAAGAGACCCAGTACTTC. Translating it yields CASSLVGQGDIQETQYF.

CDR3 coding DNA: TGTGCCTGGAGTGTAGGACGGGACAGGGTTCACCCCAAAGAGGGCGGCTATGGCTACACCTTC. It specifies CAWSVGRDRVHPKEGGYGYTF. This chain connects TRBV30 to TRBJ1-2, with 9 bases lining up with TRBD1. V shed 0 bases, J shed 4 bases, and the junction held 24 bases outside the gene matches. Germline V gene data show CDR1 as GTSNPN and CDR2 as SVGIG (reference sequence). The CDR3 sequence is 21 residues long. Combining the CDR3 with reference TRBV30 and TRBJ1-2 gives the whole variable domain SQTIHQWPATLVQPVGSPLSLECTVEGTSNPNLYWYRQAAGRGLQLLFYSVGIGQISSEVPQNLSASRPQDRQFILSSKKLLLSDSGFYLCAWSVGRDRVHPKEGGYGYTFGSGTRLTVV.

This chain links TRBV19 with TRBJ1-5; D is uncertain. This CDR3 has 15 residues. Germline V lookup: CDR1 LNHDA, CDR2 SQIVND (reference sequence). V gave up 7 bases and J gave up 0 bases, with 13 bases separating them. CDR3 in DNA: TGTGCCAGTAATCGGGTGGCAAATAGCAATCAGCCCCAGCATTTT. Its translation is CASNRVANSNQPQHF.

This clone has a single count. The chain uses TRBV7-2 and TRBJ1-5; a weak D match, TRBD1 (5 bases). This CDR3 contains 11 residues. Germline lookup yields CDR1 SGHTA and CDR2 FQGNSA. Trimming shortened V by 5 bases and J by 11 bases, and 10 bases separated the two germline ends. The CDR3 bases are TGTGCCAGCAGCCCCGGGGGGACCCAGCATTTT. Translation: CASSPGGTQHF. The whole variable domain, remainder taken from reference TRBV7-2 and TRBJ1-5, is GAGVSQSPSNKVTEKGKDVELRCDPISGHTALYWYRQSLGQGLEFLIYFQGNSAPDKSGLPSDRFSAERTGGSVSTLTIQRTQQEDSAVYLCASSPGGTQHFGDGTRLSIL.

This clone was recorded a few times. CDR3 region: CASSPKPDRVSYEQYF. CDR3 nucleotide sequence: TGTGCCAGCTCACCAAAGCCGGACAGGGTGTCCTACGAGCAGTACTTC. The V call is TRBV18, the J call TRBJ2-7; 8 bases agree with TRBD1. Unmatched junction bases numbered 7, after V lost 2 bases and J lost 1 base. Per germline, CDR1 KGHSH and CDR2 LQKENI. The CDR3 has 16 residues.

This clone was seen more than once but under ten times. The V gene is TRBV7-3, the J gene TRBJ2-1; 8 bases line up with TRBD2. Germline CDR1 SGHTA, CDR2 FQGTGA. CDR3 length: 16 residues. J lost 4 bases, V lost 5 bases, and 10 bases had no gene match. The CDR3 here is CASSPPPAGEYNEQFF. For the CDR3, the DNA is TGTGCCAGCAGCCCCCCCCCAGCGGGAGAGTACAATGAGCAGTTCTTC.

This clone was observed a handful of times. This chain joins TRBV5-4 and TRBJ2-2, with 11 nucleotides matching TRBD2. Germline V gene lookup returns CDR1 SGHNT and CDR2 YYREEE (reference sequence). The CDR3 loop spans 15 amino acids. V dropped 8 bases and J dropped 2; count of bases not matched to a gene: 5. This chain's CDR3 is CARATSGENTGELFF. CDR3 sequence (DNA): TGTGCCAGAGCGACTAGCGGGGAAAACACCGGGGAGCTGTTTTTT.

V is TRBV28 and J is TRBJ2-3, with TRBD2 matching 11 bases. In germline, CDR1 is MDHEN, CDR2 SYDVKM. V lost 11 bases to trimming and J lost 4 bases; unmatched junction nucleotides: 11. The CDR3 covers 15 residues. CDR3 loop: CASKLAGVESDTQYF. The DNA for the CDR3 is TGTGCCTCGAAACTAGCGGGAGTTGAGTCAGATACGCAGTATTTT.

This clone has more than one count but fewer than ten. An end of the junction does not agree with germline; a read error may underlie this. CDR3 sequence reads: CASSLAKRGLICQPQHF. CDR3 DNA sequence: TGTGCTAGCAGCTTAGCGAAGCGGGGCTTAATATGTCAGCCCCAGCATTTT. The rearrangement joins TRBV7-7 to TRBJ1-5; perhaps TRBD1 as D (5 bases). CDR3 length: 17 amino acids. CDR1 is SSHAT, CDR2 FNYEAQ, per germline (reference sequence). Looking up the rest from reference TRBV7-7 and TRBJ1-5 gives the full variable domain: GAGVSQSPRYKVTKRGQDVTLRCDPISSHATLYWYQQALGQGPEFLTYFNYEAQPDKSGLPSDRFSAERPEGSISTLTIQRTEQRDSAMYRCASSLAKRGLICQPQHFGDGTRLSIL.

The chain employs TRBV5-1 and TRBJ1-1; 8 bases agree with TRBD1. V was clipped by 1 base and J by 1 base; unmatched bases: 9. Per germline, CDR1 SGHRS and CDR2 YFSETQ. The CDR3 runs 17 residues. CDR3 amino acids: CASSLFVQGVSNTEAFF. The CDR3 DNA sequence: TGCGCCAGCAGCTTGTTCGTACAGGGGGTGTCGAACACTGAAGCTTTCTTT.

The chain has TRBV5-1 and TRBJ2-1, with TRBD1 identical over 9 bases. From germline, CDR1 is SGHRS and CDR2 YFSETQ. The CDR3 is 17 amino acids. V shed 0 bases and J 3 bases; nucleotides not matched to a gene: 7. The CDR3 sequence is CASSLGSGQGRYNEQFF. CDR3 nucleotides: TGCGCCAGCAGCTTGGGGTCGGGACAGGGTCGCTACAATGAGCAGTTCTTC. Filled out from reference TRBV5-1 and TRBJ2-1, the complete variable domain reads KAGVTQTPRYLIKTRGQQVTLSCSPISGHRSVSWYQQTPGQGLQFLFEYFSETQRNKGNFPGRFSGRQFSNSRSEMNVSTLELGDSALYLCASSLGSGQGRYNEQFFGPGTRLTVL.

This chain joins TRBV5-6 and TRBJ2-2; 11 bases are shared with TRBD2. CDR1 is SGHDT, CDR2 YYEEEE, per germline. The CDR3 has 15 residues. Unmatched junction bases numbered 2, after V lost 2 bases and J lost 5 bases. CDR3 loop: CASSFRTSGTGELFF. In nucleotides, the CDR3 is TGTGCCAGCAGCTTCCGGACTAGCGGGACCGGGGAGCTGTTTTTT.

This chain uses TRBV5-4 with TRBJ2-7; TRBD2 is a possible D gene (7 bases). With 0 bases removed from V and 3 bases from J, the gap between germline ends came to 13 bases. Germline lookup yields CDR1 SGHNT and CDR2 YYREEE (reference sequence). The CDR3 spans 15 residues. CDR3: CASSLAGGLNYEQYF. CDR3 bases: TGTGCCAGCAGCTTGGCCGGGGGGCTCAACTACGAGCAGTACTTC.

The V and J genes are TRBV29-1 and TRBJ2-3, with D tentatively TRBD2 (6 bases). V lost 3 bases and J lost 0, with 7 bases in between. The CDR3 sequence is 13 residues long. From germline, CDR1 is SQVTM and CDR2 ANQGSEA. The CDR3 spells CSVERDSTDTQYF. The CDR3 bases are TGCAGCGTTGAGCGGGACAGCACAGATACGCAGTATTTT.

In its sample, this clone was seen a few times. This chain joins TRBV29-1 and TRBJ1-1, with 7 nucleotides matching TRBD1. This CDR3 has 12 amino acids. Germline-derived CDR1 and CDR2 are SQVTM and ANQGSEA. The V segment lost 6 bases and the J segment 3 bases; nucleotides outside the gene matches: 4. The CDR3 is CSVGDRDTEAFF. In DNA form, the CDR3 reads TGCAGCGTGGGAGACAGGGACACTGAAGCTTTCTTT.

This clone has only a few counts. The CDR3 DNA sequence: TGCAGCGTTTCAACCCTAGCGGGTAACACCGGGGAGCTGTTTTTT. This sequence encodes CSVSTLAGNTGELFF. J is TRBJ2-2 and V is TRBV29-1; the match to TRBD2 covers 8 bases. Germline V gives CDR1 SQVTM, CDR2 ANQGSEA. V shed 5 bases and J 2 bases; nucleotides not matched to a gene: 7. This CDR3 is 15 amino acids long.

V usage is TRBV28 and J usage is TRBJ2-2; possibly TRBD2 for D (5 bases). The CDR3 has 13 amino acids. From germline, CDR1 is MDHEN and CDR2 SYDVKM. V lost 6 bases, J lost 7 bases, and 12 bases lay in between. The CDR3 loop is CASRLSGGGELFF. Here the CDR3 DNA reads TGTGCCAGCAGACTATCAGGAGGCGGGGAGCTGTTTTTT.

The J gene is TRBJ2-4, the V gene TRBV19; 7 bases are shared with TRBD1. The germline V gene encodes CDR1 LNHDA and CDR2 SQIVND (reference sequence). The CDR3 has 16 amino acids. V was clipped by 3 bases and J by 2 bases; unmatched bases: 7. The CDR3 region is CASSMLQGGTKNIQYF. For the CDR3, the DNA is TGTGCCAGTAGTATGCTCCAAGGGGGCACCAAAAACATTCAGTACTTC.

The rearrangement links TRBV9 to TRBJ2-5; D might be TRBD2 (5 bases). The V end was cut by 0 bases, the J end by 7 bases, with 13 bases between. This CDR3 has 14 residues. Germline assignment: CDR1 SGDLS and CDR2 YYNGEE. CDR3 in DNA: TGTGCCAGCAGCGTAGCGATTAGCGCTGGGACCCAGTACTTC. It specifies CASSVAISAGTQYF.

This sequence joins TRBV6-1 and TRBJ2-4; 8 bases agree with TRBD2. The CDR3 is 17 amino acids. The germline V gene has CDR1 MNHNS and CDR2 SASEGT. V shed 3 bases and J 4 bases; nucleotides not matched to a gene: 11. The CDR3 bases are TGTGCCAGCAGTGACCCGACCCTAATAGCGGGGAAAAACATTCAGTACTTC. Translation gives CASSDPTLIAGKNIQYF.

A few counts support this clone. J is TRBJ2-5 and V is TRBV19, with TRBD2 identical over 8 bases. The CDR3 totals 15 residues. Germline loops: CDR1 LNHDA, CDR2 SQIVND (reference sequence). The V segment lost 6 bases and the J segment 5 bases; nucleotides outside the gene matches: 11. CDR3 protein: CASSYRAGEYETQYF. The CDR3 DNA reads TGTGCCAGTAGCTACCGAGCGGGAGAATATGAGACCCAGTACTTC.

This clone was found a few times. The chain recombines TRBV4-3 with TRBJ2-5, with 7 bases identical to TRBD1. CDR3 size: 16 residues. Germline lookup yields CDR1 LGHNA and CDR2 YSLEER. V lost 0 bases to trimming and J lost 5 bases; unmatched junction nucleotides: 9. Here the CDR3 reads CASSQDTLKGAETQYF. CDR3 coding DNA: TGCGCCAGCAGCCAAGATACTCTTAAGGGGGCTGAGACCCAGTACTTC.

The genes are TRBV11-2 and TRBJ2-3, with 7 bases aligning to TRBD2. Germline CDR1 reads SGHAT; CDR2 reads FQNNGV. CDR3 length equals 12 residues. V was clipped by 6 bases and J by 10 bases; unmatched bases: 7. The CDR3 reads CASRFTSAPQYF. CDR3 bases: TGTGCCAGCAGGTTTACTAGCGCTCCGCAGTATTTT.

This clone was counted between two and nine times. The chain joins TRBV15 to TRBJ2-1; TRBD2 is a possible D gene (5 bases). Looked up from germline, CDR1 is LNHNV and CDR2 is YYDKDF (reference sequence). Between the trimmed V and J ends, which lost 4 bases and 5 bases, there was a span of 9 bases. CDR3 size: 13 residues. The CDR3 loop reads CATSIRRDNEQFF. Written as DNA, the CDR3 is TGTGCCACCAGCATCAGGCGGGACAATGAGCAGTTCTTC.

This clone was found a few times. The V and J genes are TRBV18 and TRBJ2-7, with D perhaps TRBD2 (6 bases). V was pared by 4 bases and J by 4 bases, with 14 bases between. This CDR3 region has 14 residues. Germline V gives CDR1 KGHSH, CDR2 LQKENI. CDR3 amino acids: CASSLTRDSYEQYF. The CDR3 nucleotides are TGTGCCAGCTCACTAACCCGGGACTCATACGAGCAGTACTTC.

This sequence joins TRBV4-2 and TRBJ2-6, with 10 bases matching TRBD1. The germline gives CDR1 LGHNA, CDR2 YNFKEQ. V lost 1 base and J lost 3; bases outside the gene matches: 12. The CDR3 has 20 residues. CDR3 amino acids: CASSQGGMFGTGVGANVLTF. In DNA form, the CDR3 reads TGTGCCAGCAGCCAAGGGGGGATGTTTGGGACAGGGGTTGGGGCCAACGTCCTGACTTTC.

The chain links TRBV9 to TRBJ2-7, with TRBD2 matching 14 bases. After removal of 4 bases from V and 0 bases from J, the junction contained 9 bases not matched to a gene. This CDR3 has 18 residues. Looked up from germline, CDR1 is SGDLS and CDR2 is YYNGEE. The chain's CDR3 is CASSKRPGTSGSSYEQYF. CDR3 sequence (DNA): TGTGCCAGCAGCAAACGCCCGGGGACTAGCGGGAGCTCCTACGAGCAGTACTTC.